Described below is a single T cell receptor (beta chain) sequence and its context. PCR employed 60 Vbeta and 13 Jbeta primers. Repertoires were generated with immunoSEQ multiplex PCR, while TCRdb's copy carries only in-frame clones and drops some. The data hold 150,000 or so clones, with roughly three quarters observed a single time. Germline CDR1 SGHRS, CDR2 YFSETQ. The CDR3 has 14 residues. V lost 3 bases, J lost 4 bases, and 6 bases stayed unmatched. The sample originates from a study of cytomegalovirus exposure and HLA in healthy donors. The chain uses TRBV5-1 and TRBJ1-1; 7 bases are shared with TRBD1. The sample comprised PBMCs. This TCR came from a woman in her 40s in good health and CMV-seropositive. The CDR3 loop is CASSSVGTVTEAFF. CDR3 bases: TGCGCCAGCAGCTCTGTGGGGACAGTCACTGAAGCTTTCTTT. Complete variable domain (other parts from reference TRBV5-1 and TRBJ1-1): KAGVTQTPRYLIKTRGQQVTLSCSPISGHRSVSWYQQTPGQGLQFLFEYFSETQRNKGNFPGRFSGRQFSNSRSEMNVSTLELGDSALYLCASSSVGTVTEAFFGQGTRLTVV.